This passage covers 2 T cell receptor beta chains from one sample sequenced in a study of tumor-infiltrating lymphocytes in localized non-small cell lung cancer. The protocol was immunoSEQ multiplex PCR, while the TCRdb copy is restricted to in-frame clones and leaves out a portion. Here the sample spans 15,000 to 20,000 clones, 65% to 85% being singletons. Specimen: lung tumor tissue. The receptors come from a human donor with non-small cell lung cancer.

The V and J genes are TRBV10-2 and TRBJ2-1; the D gene could be TRBD1 or TRBD2 (5 bases each). Trimming stripped 5 bases from V and 6 bases from J, with 14 bases between. The germline gives CDR1 WSHSY, CDR2 SAAADI. CDR3 length: 14 residues. The CDR3 sequence: CASSRDLITNEQFF. The CDR3 DNA sequence: TGCGCCAGCAGTCGGGACCTAATCACCAATGAGCAGTTCTTC.

Of note for this clone: The junction does not match germline at one end; this may be a read error. This rearrangement joins TRBV7-2 to TRBJ1-5; 8 bases line up with TRBD1. CDR1 SGHTA and CDR2 FQGNSA come from the germline V gene. The CDR3 runs 16 residues. In DNA form, the CDR3 reads TGCGCCAGCAGCCAAGATGGACAGGGTGAGCCTCAGCCCCAGCATTTT. It is translated as CASSQDGQGEPQPQHF. Full variable domain (rest looked up from reference TRBV7-2 and TRBJ1-5): GAGVSQSPSNKVTEKGKDVELRCDPISGHTALYWYRQSLGQGLEFLIYFQGNSAPDKSGLPSDRFSAERTGGSVSTLTIQRTQQEDSAVYLCASSQDGQGEPQPQHFGDGTRLSIL.